This TCR beta chain appears in the sequencing data of a study of CD8 T cells in ankylosing spondylitis. The V end was cut by 6 bases, the J end by 8 bases, with 16 bases between. Germline lookup yields CDR1 MDHEN and CDR2 SYDVKM. CDR3 length equals 13 residues. MiXCR was run by TCRdb on the 5' RACE reads, yielding one entry per CDR3 protein. The top ten clones hold 0.51% of a sample with some 840,000 distinct CDR3 sequences, over 9.5% of them seen once. Study findings and constraints: Disease-linked clones reportedly showed significant enrichment in matched ankylosing spondylitis synovial fluid. Disease-linked clones had a CD8+ phenotype and relatively low frequency in peripheral blood. What appeared characteristic of ankylosing spondylitis blood was a TCR beta motif of several highly homologous variants.

This clonotype was counted between two and nine times. Its cognate antigen is unknown. This chain links TRBV28 with TRBJ1-2; D gene unclear. This sequence originates from a male donor with ankylosing spondylitis. The sequencing sample was made of blood, either unsorted or a sorted T cell fraction (not recorded which). The CDR3 spells CASSRSAMGGYTF. In nucleotides, the CDR3 is TGTGCCAGCAGCCGTTCGGCAATGGGGGGCTACACCTTC.